This T cell receptor (beta chain) was found in a study of control samples from healthy donors and cancer patients. Trimming at V came to 7 bases and at J to 8 bases, leaving 6 bases not matched to a gene. In germline, CDR1 is MGHDK, CDR2 SYGVNS. The CDR3 loop spans 14 amino acids. Only in-frame clones appear in the TCRdb table, and some are missing; sequencing was by immunoSEQ multiplex PCR. The table shows 140,000 to 150,000 clones, with roughly 93% occurring only once. The receptor's source is a man between 18 and 29 years old in good health. The V and J genes are TRBV25-1 and TRBJ2-1; the match to TRBD2 covers 12 bases. Sequencing input: blood. CDR3 DNA sequence: TGTGCCAGCACCTCTAGCGGGAGGGCGGATGAGCAGTTCTTC. Translated: CASTSSGRADEQFF.